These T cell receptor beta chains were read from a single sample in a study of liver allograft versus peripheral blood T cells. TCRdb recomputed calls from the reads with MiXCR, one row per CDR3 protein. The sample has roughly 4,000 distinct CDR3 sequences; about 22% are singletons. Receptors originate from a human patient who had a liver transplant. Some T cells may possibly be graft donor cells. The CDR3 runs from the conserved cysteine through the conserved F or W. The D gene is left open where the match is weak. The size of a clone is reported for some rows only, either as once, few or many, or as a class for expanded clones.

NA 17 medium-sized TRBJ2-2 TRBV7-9 TGTGCCAGCAGGGTGGCTCTTTGGGGGCGCAGAGCCGGGGAGCTGTTTTTT CASRVALWGRRAGELFF
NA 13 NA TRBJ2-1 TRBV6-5 TGTGCCAGCTGGGCTTCCCGTGAAGGTGAGCAGTTCTTC CASWASREGEQFF
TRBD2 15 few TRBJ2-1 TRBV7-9 TGTGCCAGCAGCTCTCGACTAGCGGGGCGGGTTGAGCAGTTCTTC CASSSRLAGRVEQFF
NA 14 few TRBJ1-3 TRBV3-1 TGTGCCAGCAGCCAAGATGCAGGGGATAACACCATATATTTT CASSQDAGDNTIYF
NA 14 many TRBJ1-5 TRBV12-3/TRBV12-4 TGTGCCAGCAGCCCGACAAGTAGCAATCAGCCCCAGCATTTT CASSPTSSNQPQHF
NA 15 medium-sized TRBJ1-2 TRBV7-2 TGTGCCAGCAGCTTAGTTAGGGGACCCAACTATGGCTACACCTTC CASSLVRGPNYGYTF
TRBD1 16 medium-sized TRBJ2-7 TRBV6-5 TGTGCCAGCAGTTACGGACAGGGTGAGACCTCCTACGAGCAGTACTTC CASSYGQGETSYEQYF
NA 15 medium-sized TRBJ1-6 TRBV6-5 TGTGCCAGCAGTTACAAGGGGGGGAGTAATTCACCCCTCCACTTT CASSYKGGSNSPLHF
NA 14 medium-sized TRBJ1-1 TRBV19 TGTGCCAGTAGTCCCGGAGGGAGGAACACTGAAGCTTTCTTT CASSPGGRNTEAFF
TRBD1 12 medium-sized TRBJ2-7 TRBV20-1 TGCAGTGCTAGGTACAGGGGGCGCGAGCAGTACTTC CSARYRGREQYF
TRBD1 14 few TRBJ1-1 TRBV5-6 TGTGCCAGCAGCGGACAGGGGTCTGGCACTGAAGCTTTCTTT CASSGQGSGTEAFF
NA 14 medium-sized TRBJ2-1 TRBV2 TGTGCCAGCAGCTACAGACTAGGTACCTATGAGCAGTTCTTC CASSYRLGTYEQFF
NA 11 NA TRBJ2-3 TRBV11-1 TGTGCCAGCGCCCGTGGAGATACGCAGTATTTT CASARGDTQYF
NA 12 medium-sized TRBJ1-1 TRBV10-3 TGTGCCAGCAGGGGACCGAACACTGAAGCTTTCTTT CASRGPNTEAFF
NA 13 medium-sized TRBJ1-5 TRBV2 TGTGCCAGCAGGAGCGGACAGTTTCAGCCCCAGCATTTT CASRSGQFQPQHF
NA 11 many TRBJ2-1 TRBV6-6 TGTGCCAGCAGTTACCTAGAGGAGCAGTTCTTC CASSYLEEQFF
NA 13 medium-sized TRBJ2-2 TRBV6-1 TGTGCCAGCAGTGAATACAGGGTCGGGGAGCTGTTTTTT CASSEYRVGELFF
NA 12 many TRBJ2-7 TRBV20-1 TGCAGTGCTAGAGACGGGGTTGATGAGCAGTACTTC CSARDGVDEQYF
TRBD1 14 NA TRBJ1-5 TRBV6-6 TGTGCCAGCAGTTACGGACAGGTCAATCAGCCCCAGCATTTT CASSYGQVNQPQHF
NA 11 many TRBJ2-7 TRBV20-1 TGCAGAGTAAGGAGTGGGTACGAGCAGTACTTC CRVRSGYEQYF
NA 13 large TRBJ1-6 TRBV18 TGTGCCAGCTCTCCCTCTAACGATTCACCCCTCCACTTT CASSPSNDSPLHF
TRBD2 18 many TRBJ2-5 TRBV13 TGTGCCAGCAGCTTAGGGGGAAGACTAGCGGGGCACCAAGAGACCCAGTACTTC CASSLGGRLAGHQETQYF
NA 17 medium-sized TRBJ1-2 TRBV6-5 TGTGCCAGCAGTTACTCGCGGTCGGGGGCAGGTGGCTATGGCTACACCTTC CASSYSRSGAGGYGYTF
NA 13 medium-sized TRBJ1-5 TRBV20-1 TGCAGTGCCCAGAGAGATAGCAATCAGCCCCAGCATTTT CSAQRDSNQPQHF
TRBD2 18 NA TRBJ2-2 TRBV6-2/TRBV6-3 TGTGCCAGCACCAAGGGACTAGCGGGGGTGTCGAACACCGGGGAGCTGTTTTTT CASTKGLAGVSNTGELFF
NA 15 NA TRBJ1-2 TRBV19 TGTGCCAGTAGTATATCGGTCCGGATCAACTATGGCTACACCTTC CASSISVRINYGYTF
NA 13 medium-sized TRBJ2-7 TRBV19 TGTGCCAGTGGCCGGGGCTGGCTCTACGAGCAGTACTTC CASGRGWLYEQYF